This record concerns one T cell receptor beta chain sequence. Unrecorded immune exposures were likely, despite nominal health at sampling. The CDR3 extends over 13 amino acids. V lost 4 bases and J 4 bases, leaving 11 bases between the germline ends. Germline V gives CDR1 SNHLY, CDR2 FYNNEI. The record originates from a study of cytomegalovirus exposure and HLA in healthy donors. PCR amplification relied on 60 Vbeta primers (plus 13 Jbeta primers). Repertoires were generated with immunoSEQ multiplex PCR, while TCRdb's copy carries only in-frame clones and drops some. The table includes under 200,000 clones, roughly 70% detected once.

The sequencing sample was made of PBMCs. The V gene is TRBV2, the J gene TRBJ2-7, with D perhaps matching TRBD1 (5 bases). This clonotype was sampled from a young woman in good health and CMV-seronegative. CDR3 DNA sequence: TGTGCCAGCAGTGTTACAGGATTTTACGAGCAGTACTTC. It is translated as CASSVTGFYEQYF.